This TCR beta chain came from a study of T cell repertoires in cytomegalovirus infection. Study in general: In public TCR beta signatures, there were indications of both CMV infection and matching HLA type.

On this clonotype: The target antigen is unknown.

Each CDR3 protein gets one entry after TCRdb re-called the reads with MiXCR. This table holds around 740,000 distinct CDR3 sequences, less than 40% found once. Whole-study findings and limits: CMV carriers with the relevant HLA were identified by cumulative public TCR beta family frequency. Dominating the ex vivo response were HLA-C-restricted CMV-specific TCR beta clonotypes.

CDR3 length: 13 amino acids. Trimming shortened V by 5 bases and J by 2 bases, and 10 bases separated the two germline ends. The chain recombines TRBV12-3 or TRBV12-4 with TRBJ2-7; D unresolved. This clonotype originated in a human donor in good health (CMV status not recorded). Some clones in this sample may be carry-over from other donors' samples. The sequencing sample was made of PBMCs. CDR3 amino acids: CASSQMGPYEQYF. The CDR3 DNA follows: TGTGCCAGCAGTCAAATGGGCCCCTACGAGCAGTACTTC.